This T cell receptor (beta chain) came from a study of cytomegalovirus exposure and HLA in healthy donors. As for this clone: The antigen remains unidentified.

Researchers ran the PCR with 60 Vbeta and 13 Jbeta primers. Here immunoSEQ multiplex PCR was the method, and the copy in TCRdb shows in-frame clones only, minus some. This table has 200,000 or so clones, 60% to 85% appearing once. Overall study findings and caveats: It is likely that the observed cluster of highly shared sequence variants was a sequencing artifact.

The germline CDR1 and CDR2 sequences are SGHNT and YYREEE (reference sequence). This CDR3 comprises 13 residues. The V end was cut by 1 base, the J end by 2 bases, with 6 bases between. Sample: PBMCs. The sequence was collected from a man in his forties in good health and CMV-seronegative. The V and J genes are TRBV5-4 and TRBJ1-2, with TRBD1 as a possible D gene (5 bases). CDR3 region: CASSLSGNYGYTF. CDR3 sequence (DNA): TGTGCCAGCAGCTTGTCAGGGAACTATGGCTACACCTTC.